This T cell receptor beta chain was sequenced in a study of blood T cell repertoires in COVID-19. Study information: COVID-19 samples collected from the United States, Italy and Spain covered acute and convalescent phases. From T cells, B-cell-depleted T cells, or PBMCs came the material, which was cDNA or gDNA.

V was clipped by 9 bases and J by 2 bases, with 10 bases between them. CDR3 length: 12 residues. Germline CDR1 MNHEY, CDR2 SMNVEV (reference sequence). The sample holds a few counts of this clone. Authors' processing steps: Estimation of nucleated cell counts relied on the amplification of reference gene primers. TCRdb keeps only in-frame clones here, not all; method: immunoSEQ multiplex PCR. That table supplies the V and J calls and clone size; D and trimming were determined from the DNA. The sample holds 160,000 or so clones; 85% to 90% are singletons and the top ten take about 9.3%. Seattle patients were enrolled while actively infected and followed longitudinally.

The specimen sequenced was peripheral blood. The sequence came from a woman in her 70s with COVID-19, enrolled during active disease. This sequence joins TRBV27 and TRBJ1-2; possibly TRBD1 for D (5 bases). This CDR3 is CASSGPNYGYTF. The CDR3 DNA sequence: TGTGCCAGTTCAGGGCCCAACTATGGCTACACCTTC.